The next 27 T cell receptor beta chains were all read from a single sample in a study of shared clonotypes between healthy human individuals. Assay: immunoSEQ multiplex PCR; the TCRdb copy retains only in-frame clones and omits some. The sample yields about 480,000 clones, roughly 78% seen once. The specimen was PBMCs. These receptors all stem from a woman between 35 and 50 years old in good health. Some clones in this sample may be carry-over from other donors' samples.

The chain employs TRBV11-2 and TRBJ2-5; D unresolved. Trimming left V 0 bases short and J 8 bases short, with 16 bases between. This CDR3 contains 15 residues. Germline loops: CDR1 SGHAT, CDR2 FQNNGV. CDR3 amino acids: CASSLDLQIKRTQYF. In DNA form, the CDR3 reads TGTGCCAGCAGCTTAGATTTGCAGATCAAGAGAACCCAGTACTTC.

The chain links TRBV7-2 to TRBJ2-7; D gene ambiguous. There are 12 residues in the CDR3. Trimming shortened V by 5 bases and J by 5 bases, and 10 bases separated the two germline ends. CDR1 and CDR2 (germline): SGHTA, FQGNSA. The CDR3 reads CASSPGFDEQYF. The DNA for the CDR3 is TGTGCCAGCAGCCCGGGTTTCGACGAGCAGTACTTC.

The chain carries TRBV4-1 and TRBJ2-7, with D unresolved. V was pared by 2 bases and J by 1 base, with 6 bases between. The length of the CDR3 is 13 residues. Germline CDR1 and CDR2: MGHRA and YSYEKL. In DNA form, the CDR3 reads TGCGCCAGCAGCCAATCTCCTTCCTACGAGCAGTACTTC. Translating gives CASSQSPSYEQYF.

V usage is TRBV11-2 and J usage is TRBJ2-5; D tentatively fits TRBD1 or TRBD2 (6 bases each). The CDR3 loop spans 15 amino acids. CDR1 and CDR2 from the germline V gene are SGHAT and FQNNGV. The ends were cut back, 1 base at V and 5 bases at J, with 14 bases in the middle. Here the CDR3 reads CASSLGGEGGETQYF. Written as DNA, the CDR3 is TGTGCCAGCAGCTTAGGGGGGGAAGGGGGTGAGACCCAGTACTTC.

This clone was detected only a few times. The chain carries TRBV2 and TRBJ2-3; D might be TRBD2 (7 bases). The germline V gene encodes CDR1 SNHLY and CDR2 FYNNEI. Trimming shortened V by 4 bases and J by 2 bases, and 13 bases separated the two germline ends. The CDR3 consists of 15 residues. The CDR3 sequence: CASSGRGGVTDTQYF. As DNA, the CDR3 is TGTGCCAGCAGTGGGAGGGGGGGAGTCACAGATACGCAGTATTTT.

V usage is TRBV9 and J usage is TRBJ2-2, with 14 bases that match TRBD2. The CDR3 consists of 16 residues. V lost 4 bases and J lost 7; bases outside the gene matches: 6. Germline V gene sequence: CDR1 SGDLS, CDR2 YYNGEE. Here the CDR3 reads CASSWGLAGAGGELFF. In nucleotides, the CDR3 is TGTGCCAGCAGCTGGGGACTAGCGGGAGCGGGCGGGGAGCTGTTTTTT.

This clone was seen just once. The chain employs TRBV18 and TRBJ2-5; 9 positions agree with TRBD2. J gave up 9 bases and V 2 bases, and 10 bases lay outside the gene matches. Germline lookup yields CDR1 KGHSH and CDR2 LQKENI. The CDR3 sequence is 15 residues long. CDR3 sequence: CASSPGGLAGSSQYF. The CDR3 region has the DNA TGTGCCAGCTCACCAGGCGGCCTAGCGGGATCTTCCCAGTACTTC.

The J gene is TRBJ1-1, the V gene TRBV28, with D possibly TRBD1 on 5 matching bases. Germline CDR1 reads MDHEN; CDR2 reads SYDVKM. Trimming left V 5 bases short and J 6 bases short, with 16 bases between. This CDR3 is built from 14 residues. The CDR3 DNA follows: TGTGCCAGCAGTGAAACTGGGACTCCTCCTGAAGCTTTCTTT. Its protein product is CASSETGTPPEAFF. Combining the CDR3 with reference TRBV28 and TRBJ1-1 gives the whole variable domain DVKVTQSSRYLVKRTGEKVFLECVQDMDHENMFWYRQDPGLGLRLIYFSYDVKMKEKGDIPEGYSVSREKKERFSLILESASTNQTSMYLCASSETGTPPEAFFGQGTRLTVV.

The chain combines TRBV7-9 with TRBJ1-5, with TRBD1 matching over 7 bases. The germline gives CDR1 SEHNR, CDR2 FQNEAQ (reference sequence). This CDR3 spans 15 amino acids. With V trimmed by 5 bases and J by 3 bases, 7 bases remained unmatched. For the CDR3, the DNA is TGTGCCAGCAGCCTCGCAGGGGGACCCAATCAGCCCCAGCATTTT. It specifies CASSLAGGPNQPQHF.

The CDR3: CASSVDSLVNTIYF. The CDR3 bases are TGTGCCAGCAGCGTAGACAGTCTGGTAAACACCATATATTTT. The J gene is TRBJ1-3, the V gene TRBV9; D is undetermined. V lost 0 bases, J lost 6 bases, and 10 bases lay in between. Germline V gene sequence: CDR1 SGDLS, CDR2 YYNGEE. The CDR3 loop spans 14 amino acids.

The V call is TRBV7-9, the J call TRBJ1-1; 10 bases are a match to TRBD1. Per germline, CDR1 SEHNR and CDR2 FQNEAQ (reference sequence). The CDR3 spans 15 residues. J was trimmed by 3 bases and V by 0 bases; bases with no gene match: 1. The CDR3 reads CASSLADRGYTEAFF. CDR3 in DNA: TGTGCCAGCAGCTTAGCGGACAGGGGGTACACTGAAGCTTTCTTT. Filled out from reference TRBV7-9 and TRBJ1-1, the complete variable domain reads DTGVSQNPRHKITKRGQNVTFRCDPISEHNRLYWYRQTLGQGPEFLTYFQNEAQLEKSRLLSDRFSAERPKGSFSTLEIQRTEQGDSAMYLCASSLADRGYTEAFFGQGTRLTVV.

The chain links TRBV10-1 to TRBJ2-7; D not resolved. Germline V CDR1 and CDR2: WNHNN, SYGVQD (reference sequence). The CDR3 has 14 residues. Trimming pared 2 bases from V and 3 bases from J, leaving 11 bases between. The CDR3 spells CASSETARIYEQYF. In nucleotides, the CDR3 is TGCGCCAGCAGTGAGACGGCGAGGATCTACGAGCAGTACTTC.

V is TRBV5-6 and J is TRBJ2-7, with 12 nucleotides matching TRBD2. The germline CDR1 and CDR2 sequences are SGHDT and YYEEEE. The J segment lost 5 bases and the V segment lost 0 bases, leaving 6 bases of the junction unmatched. The CDR3 is 16 amino acids. The CDR3 bases are TGTGCCAGCAGCTTGGGACTAGCGGGAGCTTGGAACGAGCAGTACTTC. The encoded protein is CASSLGLAGAWNEQYF.

This clone was seen many times. The gene calls are TRBV4-2 and TRBJ2-3, with 11 nucleotides matching TRBD2. Germline V gives CDR1 LGHNA, CDR2 YNFKEQ. J was trimmed by 3 bases and V by 4 bases; bases with no gene match: 9. The CDR3 contains 17 residues. CDR3 sequence (DNA): TGTGCCAGCAGCCCACAAAAACTAGCGGGGGATACAGATACGCAGTATTTT. Protein: CASSPQKLAGDTDTQYF.

This chain uses TRBV5-6 with TRBJ2-2; no reliable D call. Germline lookup yields CDR1 SGHDT and CDR2 YYEEEE. This CDR3 is 15 amino acids long. The V end lost 0 bases, the J end lost 3 bases, and 9 bases lay between the germline ends. The CDR3 loop reads CASSLGGMDTGELFF. Written as DNA, the CDR3 is TGTGCCAGCAGCTTGGGAGGTATGGACACCGGGGAGCTGTTTTTT.

Of note for this clone: Other DNA sequences in this sample translate to the same CDR3. This rearrangement joins TRBV7-8 to TRBJ2-7, with TRBD2 matching over 13 bases. The V and J ends lost 4 bases and 2 bases, in that order; junction bases with no gene match: 2. CDR1 is SGHVS, CDR2 FQNEAQ, per germline. The CDR3 is 15 amino acids. CDR3 nucleotide sequence: TGTGCCAGCAGCTCGGGACTAGCGGGACCCTACGAGCAGTACTTC. Protein sequence: CASSSGLAGPYEQYF. The complete variable domain, with remaining parts taken from reference TRBV7-8 and TRBJ2-7, reads GAGVSQSPRYKVAKRGQDVALRCDPISGHVSLFWYQQALGQGPEFLTYFQNEAQLDKSGLPSDRFFAERPEGSVSTLKIQRTQQEDSAVYLCASSSGLAGPYEQYFGPGTRLTVT.

The V gene is TRBV4-3, the J gene TRBJ1-4; D not certain. The CDR3 extends over 15 amino acids. The germline gives CDR1 LGHNA, CDR2 YSLEER. V lost 0 bases to trimming and J lost 4 bases, with 9 bases between them. The CDR3 here is CASSQERSYNEKLFF. The CDR3, as DNA: TGCGCCAGCAGCCAAGAAAGGTCTTATAATGAAAAACTGTTTTTT.

This chain uses TRBV19 with TRBJ2-7; tentatively, D is TRBD1 or TRBD2 (5 bases each). Germline assignment: CDR1 LNHDA and CDR2 SQIVND (reference sequence). The CDR3 runs 14 residues. Trimming shortened V by 5 bases and J by 5 bases, and 16 bases separated the two germline ends. The DNA of the CDR3 is TGTGCCAGTAGTGTCCCGGGGCTCAGGCACGAGCAGTACTTC. Residues: CASSVPGLRHEQYF.

The chain joins TRBV29-1 to TRBJ2-7; D not resolved. V lost 4 bases, J lost 0 bases, and 7 bases lay in between. Germline V gene data show CDR1 as SQVTM and CDR2 as ANQGSEA. The CDR3 has 12 residues. In nucleotides, the CDR3 is TGCAGCGTTGTTGTTCGCTCCTACGAGCAGTACTTC. This sequence encodes CSVVVRSYEQYF.

The CDR3 region is CAISDREGYNQPQHF. CDR3 bases: TGTGCCATCAGTGACAGGGAGGGGTACAATCAGCCCCAGCATTTT. V gene TRBV10-3 combines with J gene TRBJ1-5; D is possibly TRBD1 (5 bases). V lost 3 bases and J lost 3, with 12 bases in between. The CDR3 consists of 15 residues. Germline V gene sequence: CDR1 ENHRY, CDR2 SYGVKD.

The V and J genes are TRBV5-6 and TRBJ2-4; tentatively, D is TRBD1 (5 bases). Per germline, CDR1 SGHDT and CDR2 YYEEEE. Trimming pared 2 bases from V and 7 bases from J, leaving 13 bases between. This CDR3 spans 14 amino acids. The CDR3, as DNA: TGTGCCAGCAGCTTACGCCCCACAGGCAACATTCAGTACTTC. It translates to CASSLRPTGNIQYF. Combining the CDR3 with reference TRBV5-6 and TRBJ2-4 gives the whole variable domain DAGVTQSPTHLIKTRGQQVTLRCSPKSGHDTVSWYQQALGQGPQFIFQYYEEEERQRGNFPDRFSGHQFPNYSSELNVNALLLGDSALYLCASSLRPTGNIQYFGAGTRLSVL.

J is TRBJ1-4 and V is TRBV28; D not certain. With 2 bases removed from V and 3 bases from J, the gap between germline ends came to 10 bases. This CDR3 has 15 residues. Germline assignment: CDR1 MDHEN and CDR2 SYDVKM. CDR3 nucleotide sequence: TGTGCCAGCAGTTTACGGTGGCAGCCTAATGAAAAACTGTTTTTT. Amino acid sequence: CASSLRWQPNEKLFF.

The chain has TRBV7-9 and TRBJ1-5; tentatively, D is TRBD1 (6 bases). V was shortened by 1 base and J by 1 base, with 11 bases between the two germline ends. CDR1 and CDR2 (germline): SEHNR, FQNEAQ (reference sequence). There are 16 residues in the CDR3. The CDR3 region has the DNA TGTGCCAGCAGCTTAGGAGTAGGGGGGAGCAATCAGCCCCAGCATTTT. Protein: CASSLGVGGSNQPQHF.

This clone has a handful of counts. This chain links TRBV10-3 with TRBJ2-3; the match to TRBD2 covers 13 bases. Germline V lookup: CDR1 ENHRY, CDR2 SYGVKD. This CDR3 spans 15 amino acids. Trimming cost V 5 bases and J 8 bases; bases outside gene matches: 7. The CDR3: CAISPGLAGVVTQYF. In DNA form, the CDR3 reads TGTGCCATCAGTCCCGGACTAGCGGGAGTGGTTACGCAGTATTTT.

The chain has TRBV6-5 and TRBJ1-1; 7 bases match TRBD1. The germline V gene encodes CDR1 MNHEY and CDR2 SVGAGI. V shed 6 bases and J 1 base; nucleotides not matched to a gene: 8. The CDR3 spans 15 residues. Here the CDR3 reads CASRPHRGSNTEAFF. The CDR3 region has the DNA TGTGCCAGCAGACCTCACAGGGGTTCGAACACTGAAGCTTTCTTT.

This rearrangement joins TRBV6-5 to TRBJ1-3; possibly TRBD1 for D (6 bases). The CDR3 totals 14 residues. V dropped 5 bases and J dropped 0 bases, with 8 bases sitting between them. Germline CDR1 is MNHEY and CDR2 is SVGAGI. The CDR3 loop is CASSPGHSGNTIYF. The DNA for the CDR3 is TGTGCCAGCAGTCCGGGACACTCTGGAAACACCATATATTTT.

A word on this clone: This sample includes further DNA sequences coding for the same CDR3. J is TRBJ1-1 and V is TRBV5-1, with D unresolved. This CDR3 contains 13 residues. Germline CDR1 is SGHRS and CDR2 is YFSETQ. V lost 2 bases to trimming and J lost 3 bases, with 8 bases between them. The CDR3 region has the DNA TGCGCCAGCAGCTTAGGCCAAGACACTGAAGCTTTCTTT. As protein: CASSLGQDTEAFF.